This T cell receptor (beta chain) was retrieved from a study of control samples from healthy donors and cancer patients. This CDR3 comprises 12 residues. From germline, CDR1 is LNHDA and CDR2 SQIVND (reference sequence). V was clipped by 7 bases and J by 3 bases, with 7 bases between them. Sequenced by immunoSEQ multiplex PCR; TCRdb stores in-frame clones only, minus some. The repertoire consists of 190,000 or so clones, with 85% to 95% occurring once and the leading ten covering over 1.3%. Source material: blood. The rearrangement links TRBV19 to TRBJ1-5, with unresolved D. The receptor comes from a man between 18 and 35 years old in good health. The CDR3 sequence: CASTGFNQPQHF. CDR3 DNA: TGTGCCAGTACCGGCTTCAATCAGCCCCAGCATTTT.